The clone carrying this TCR beta chain came up a few times. Its target is unknown. The germline V gene has CDR1 GTSNPN and CDR2 SVGIG (reference sequence). This CDR3 has 13 amino acids. V dropped 1 base and J dropped 9; count of bases not matched to a gene: 1. The data are from a study of T-cell reconstitution after alpha-beta-depleted transplantation in children. The TCRbeta library was prepared with unique molecular identifiers. Via MiXCR, TCRdb re-called the PCR reads, giving one row per CDR3 protein. Of some 180,000 distinct CDR3 sequences listed, roughly 7% are singletons. Findings and caveats of the study: There were some patients whose high TCRbeta diversity at day 60 came from surviving recipient T cells and thymic progenitors. It was newly produced T cells that mostly accounted for T-cell counts and diversity one year after transplant. Alpha-beta T cells present about two months after transplant were reported to originate from several hundred expanded graft clones.

This chain connects TRBV30 to TRBJ2-1; 12 bases fit TRBD2. Sample: PBMCs, taken before TCRalphabeta/CD19-depleted stem cell transplant. The receptor was derived from a boy aged 2-9 years with acute lymphoblastic leukemia, due to receive a stem cell transplant. Here the CDR3 DNA reads TGTGCCTGGAGTGGGACTAGCGGGATTGAGCAGTTCTTC. Its protein is CAWSGTSGIEQFF.